The clone carrying this T cell receptor (beta chain) has at least ten counts. The treatment: PENTA 11 planned treatment interruption arm or continuous ART arm. At least 24 weeks of at least three-drug ART, in children 2 to 15 years. Only samples with at least 5 million viable PBMCs qualified. Naive CD4+ CD45RA+ CD45RO- T cells were sorted from thawed PBMCs. The sample originates from a study of HIV-infected children after antiretroviral therapy interruption. About the research overall: Continuous-treatment samples came from weeks 0, 48 and 150.

Germline loops: CDR1 MNHEY, CDR2 SVGAGI. V shed 1 base and J 2 bases; nucleotides not matched to a gene: 8. CDR3 length: 19 residues. RNA-based 3' RACE libraries used unique molecular identifiers. TCRdb reanalysed the 3' RACE reads using MiXCR and keeps one entry per CDR3 protein. The sample includes about 89,000 distinct CDR3 sequences, around 6.9% of them seen just once. The sample was CD45RA+ CD4+ T cells from PBMCs, pooled from several time points, taken from a donor given antiretroviral therapy, either interrupted or continuous. Subset described: naive CD4+ CD45RA+ CD45RO- T cells. This chain links TRBV6-5 with TRBJ2-6, with 10 bases identical to TRBD1. The TCR was taken from a pool of human donors with HIV. CDR3 loop: CASSYFGTGEGTGANVLTF. The CDR3 DNA follows: TGTGCCAGCAGTTACTTCGGGACAGGGGAGGGAACTGGGGCCAACGTCCTGACTTTC.